The 28 T cell receptor beta chains below come from one sample, sequenced in a study of cytotoxic CD8 clonotypes in ibrutinib-treated CLL. Here immunoSEQ multiplex PCR was the method, and the copy in TCRdb shows in-frame clones only, minus some. The sample contains around 140,000 clones, 80% of which appear only once. The sequences come from PBMCs, collected after 36 months of ibrutinib treatment. Receptors were obtained from a human donor with chronic lymphocytic leukemia.

The gene calls are TRBV6-5 and TRBJ2-2; TRBD2 agrees at 9 bases. The ends lost 10 bases at V and 1 base at J; junction bases unmatched: 4. From germline, CDR1 is MNHEY and CDR2 SVGAGI. This CDR3 spans 14 amino acids. CDR3 bases: TGTGCCACCAAGACTAGCGGGAACACCGGGGAGCTGTTTTTT. This sequence encodes CATKTSGNTGELFF.

This clone was detected once. The chain has TRBV2 and TRBJ1-3; D uncertain. The CDR3 runs 14 residues. In germline, CDR1 is SNHLY, CDR2 FYNNEI. The V gene lost 2 bases and the J gene lost 0 bases, with 5 bases spanning the gap. CDR3 nucleotides: TGTGCCAGCAGTGAACTGGGCTCTGGAAACACCATATATTTT. Amino acid sequence: CASSELGSGNTIYF.

The gene calls are TRBV29-1 and TRBJ2-1; TRBD2 aligns across 10 bases. Germline CDR1 and CDR2: SQVTM and ANQGSEA. Trimming took 5 bases from V and 7 from J; bases not matched to a gene: 8. This CDR3 comprises 14 residues. This CDR3 reads CSVNFSGGRNEQFF. Here the CDR3 DNA reads TGCAGCGTTAACTTTAGCGGGGGGCGGAATGAGCAGTTCTTC.

V usage is TRBV5-4 and J usage is TRBJ1-6, with D possibly being TRBD1 (5 bases). V gave up 4 bases and J gave up 9 bases, with 26 bases separating them. The CDR3 length is 18 residues. CDR1 is SGHNT and CDR2 is YYREEE in the germline V gene (reference sequence). The CDR3 is CASSMGRTGGNLRSPLHF. In nucleotides, the CDR3 is TGTGCCAGCAGCATGGGGCGGACGGGGGGGAACTTACGTTCACCCCTCCACTTT.

V gene TRBV5-1 combines with J gene TRBJ1-2; a possible D gene is TRBD1 (6 bases). The CDR3 is made up of 15 amino acids. Germline V gene lookup returns CDR1 SGHRS and CDR2 YFSETQ. V gave up 5 bases and J gave up 3 bases, with 17 bases separating them. The chain's CDR3 is CASSSGAGWDYGYTF. The CDR3 region has the DNA TGCGCCAGCAGTTCAGGGGCAGGGTGGGACTATGGCTACACCTTC. Full variable domain (remainder filled in from reference TRBV5-1 and TRBJ1-2): KAGVTQTPRYLIKTRGQQVTLSCSPISGHRSVSWYQQTPGQGLQFLFEYFSETQRNKGNFPGRFSGRQFSNSRSEMNVSTLELGDSALYLCASSSGAGWDYGYTFGSGTRLTVV.

This clone was counted a single time. The V and J genes are TRBV5-1 and TRBJ1-1; no definite D call. From germline, CDR1 is SGHRS and CDR2 YFSETQ. The CDR3 contains 15 residues. V was pared by 2 bases and J by 1 base, with 12 bases between. The CDR3 DNA sequence: TGCGCCAGCAGCTTAGGGCTCGACTCGAACACTGAAGCTTTCTTT. Its translation: CASSLGLDSNTEAFF. The variable domain in full, completed from reference TRBV5-1 and TRBJ1-1, reads KAGVTQTPRYLIKTRGQQVTLSCSPISGHRSVSWYQQTPGQGLQFLFEYFSETQRNKGNFPGRFSGRQFSNSRSEMNVSTLELGDSALYLCASSLGLDSNTEAFFGQGTRLTVV.

This clone has more than one count but fewer than ten. The gene calls are TRBV7-9 and TRBJ1-1; 7 positions agree with TRBD1. The CDR3 runs 13 residues. J was trimmed by 3 bases and V by 7 bases; bases with no gene match: 5. Germline lookup yields CDR1 SEHNR and CDR2 FQNEAQ (reference sequence). Written as DNA, the CDR3 is TGTGCCAGCACAGGGGGTAAGGACACTGAAGCTTTCTTT. Its protein product is CASTGGKDTEAFF. Looking up the rest from reference TRBV7-9 and TRBJ1-1 gives the full variable domain: DTGVSQNPRHKITKRGQNVTFRCDPISEHNRLYWYRQTLGQGPEFLTYFQNEAQLEKSRLLSDRFSAERPKGSFSTLEIQRTEQGDSAMYLCASTGGKDTEAFFGQGTRLTVV.

The rearrangement links TRBV6-5 to TRBJ1-5; no firm D call. The CDR3 has 15 residues. V lost 0 bases and J lost 0, with 6 bases in between. Looked up from germline, CDR1 is MNHEY and CDR2 is SVGAGI. CDR3 sequence reads: CASSYSLGSNQPQHF. The CDR3 DNA reads as TGTGCCAGCAGTTACTCTCTGGGTAGCAATCAGCCCCAGCATTTT.

Of note for this clone: This specimen includes other DNA sequences encoding the same CDR3. The chain combines TRBV18 with TRBJ2-7; D unresolved. CDR1 and CDR2 from the germline V gene are KGHSH and LQKENI. The CDR3 spans 12 residues. Deletions cut 3 bases from V and 4 bases from J, with 7 bases between. The CDR3 spells CASSPTDYEQYF. CDR3 coding DNA: TGTGCCAGCTCACCCACAGATTACGAGCAGTACTTC.

The chain uses TRBV5-4 and TRBJ1-2; 10 nucleotides align to TRBD1. This CDR3 region has 16 residues. The germline V gene has CDR1 SGHNT and CDR2 YYREEE (reference sequence). Germline trimming cut 4 bases from V and 2 bases from J; bases unmatched to any gene: 8. The CDR3 region is CASSRLGTGANYGYTF. As DNA, the CDR3 is TGTGCCAGCAGCCGCCTGGGGACAGGGGCGAACTATGGCTACACCTTC.

This clone has a single count. CDR3 amino acids: CASSLGSGGPGLQETQYF. The DNA of the CDR3 is TGTGCCAGCAGCTTAGGAAGCGGGGGGCCCGGACTCCAAGAGACCCAGTACTTC. V usage is TRBV5-5 and J usage is TRBJ2-5; TRBD2 matches at 9 bases. The CDR3 sequence is 18 residues long. Per germline, CDR1 SGHKS and CDR2 YYEKEE (reference sequence). The V segment lost 2 bases and the J segment 1 base; nucleotides outside the gene matches: 12.

The chain is built from TRBV5-4 and TRBJ2-3; 10 bases align to TRBD2. CDR3 length: 16 amino acids. Germline trimming cut 0 bases from V and 1 base from J; bases unmatched to any gene: 2. The germline CDR1 and CDR2 sequences are SGHNT and YYREEE (reference sequence). The CDR3 loop reads CASSLEGLAGTDTQYF. The CDR3 region has the DNA TGTGCCAGCAGCTTGGAAGGACTAGCGGGCACAGATACGCAGTATTTT. Drawing the rest from reference TRBV5-4 and TRBJ2-3, the complete variable domain is ETGVTQSPTHLIKTRGQQVTLRCSSQSGHNTVSWYQQALGQGPQFIFQYYREEENGRGNFPPRFSGLQFPNYSSELNVNALELDDSALYLCASSLEGLAGTDTQYFGPGTRLTVL.

This clone was observed a handful of times. The rearrangement joins TRBV4-2 to TRBJ2-7; D gene ambiguous. V was clipped by 3 bases and J by 3 bases, with 12 bases between them. The CDR3 runs 14 residues. Germline CDR1 is LGHNA and CDR2 is YNFKEQ. The CDR3 nucleotides read TGTGCCAGCAGCCATCGGGTGGGAAACTACGAGCAGTACTTC. Protein product: CASSHRVGNYEQYF.

The CDR3 DNA reads as TGCGCCAGCAGTCCTTGGCGGGAGGGGTACGAGCAGTACTTC. As protein: CASSPWREGYEQYF. The rearrangement links TRBV5-1 to TRBJ2-7, with 9 nucleotides matching TRBD2. Germline-derived CDR1 and CDR2 are SGHRS and YFSETQ. The CDR3 totals 14 residues. Trimming took 5 bases from V and 4 from J; bases not matched to a gene: 7.

The rearrangement joins TRBV9 to TRBJ1-2; D remains unclear. The CDR3 covers 15 residues. V lost 5 bases and J lost 4, with 18 bases in between. Germline V gene data show CDR1 as SGDLS and CDR2 as YYNGEE. The CDR3 nucleotides read TGTGCCAGCAGTTCACTTACGGAAGGAGGCTATGGCTACACCTTC. This codes for CASSSLTEGGYGYTF. Looking up the rest from reference TRBV9 and TRBJ1-2 gives the full variable domain: DSGVTQTPKHLITATGQRVTLRCSPRSGDLSVYWYQQSLDQGLQFLIQYYNGEERAKGNILERFSAQQFPDLHSELNLSSLELGDSALYFCASSSLTEGGYGYTFGSGTRLTVV.

This chain joins TRBV7-9 and TRBJ1-1; possibly TRBD1 for D (6 bases). Germline V gene lookup returns CDR1 SEHNR and CDR2 FQNEAQ (reference sequence). Between the trimmed V and J ends, which lost 1 base and 4 bases, there was a span of 13 bases. The CDR3 is made up of 15 amino acids. For the CDR3, the DNA is TGTGCCAGCAGCTTAGGGGCAGGGGAAGGCACTGAAGCTTTCTTT. Translated, it gives CASSLGAGEGTEAFF.

This chain connects TRBV7-2 to TRBJ2-4; TRBD1 agrees at 7 bases. This CDR3 region has 17 residues. Unmatched junction bases numbered 10, after V lost 5 bases and J lost 0 bases. Germline CDR1 and CDR2: SGHTA and FQGNSA. The CDR3: CASSLPRDSQAKNIQYF. CDR3 DNA: TGTGCCAGCAGCCTACCCAGGGACAGTCAAGCCAAAAACATTCAGTACTTC.

This chain connects TRBV7-8 to TRBJ2-7; possible D gene TRBD2, 5 bases. The CDR3 totals 13 residues. V was pared by 3 bases and J by 3 bases, with 9 bases between. Germline V CDR1 and CDR2: SGHVS, FQNEAQ. The CDR3 region is CASSFGIIYEQYF. The CDR3 nucleotides read TGTGCCAGCAGCTTCGGGATCATCTACGAGCAGTACTTC.

V and J are TRBV5-4 and TRBJ2-3; D is ambiguous. There are 14 residues in the CDR3. Germline-derived CDR1 and CDR2 are SGHNT and YYREEE (reference sequence). Trimming took 3 bases from V and 7 from J, leaving 15 bases between them. The CDR3 DNA is TGTGCCAGCAGCTCGTCTCTAGGCACGTATACGCAGTATTTT. Translating it yields CASSSSLGTYTQYF. Based on the CDR3 plus reference TRBV5-4 and TRBJ2-3, the full variable domain is ETGVTQSPTHLIKTRGQQVTLRCSSQSGHNTVSWYQQALGQGPQFIFQYYREEENGRGNFPPRFSGLQFPNYSSELNVNALELDDSALYLCASSSSLGTYTQYFGPGTRLTVL.

V usage is TRBV6-5 and J usage is TRBJ1-1; 7 bases are a match to TRBD1. The V gene end was trimmed by 8 bases and the J gene end by 4 bases; junction bases not matched to a gene: 7. The CDR3 has 13 residues. Germline values: CDR1 MNHEY, CDR2 SVGAGI. CDR3 nucleotide sequence: TGTGCCAGCCAGGGGGGGATGAGCACTGAAGCTTTCTTT. The encoded protein is CASQGGMSTEAFF.

The rearrangement joins TRBV4-1 to TRBJ2-7, with 10 bases identical to TRBD1. Germline V gene lookup returns CDR1 MGHRA and CDR2 YSYEKL. Unmatched junction bases numbered 4, after V lost 3 bases and J lost 2 bases. This CDR3 region has 15 residues. The CDR3 is CASSQTGTGAYEQYF. The CDR3 DNA follows: TGCGCCAGCAGCCAGACCGGGACAGGGGCCTACGAGCAGTACTTC.

This chain joins TRBV5-1 and TRBJ1-6, with TRBD1 matching 8 bases. CDR1 and CDR2 (germline): SGHRS, YFSETQ. This CDR3 has 15 residues. The V segment lost 4 bases and the J segment 10 bases; nucleotides outside the gene matches: 10. The CDR3 protein is CASSPGTGQGSPLHF. In DNA, the CDR3 is TGCGCCAGCAGCCCAGGGACAGGACAAGGGTCACCCCTCCACTTT.

A few counts support this clone. The chain has TRBV29-1 and TRBJ1-2; no clear D gene. The CDR3 covers 13 residues. The germline gives CDR1 SQVTM, CDR2 ANQGSEA. Between the trimmed V and J ends, which lost 5 bases and 0 bases, there was a span of 10 bases. CDR3 protein: CSVKTRANYGYTF. For the CDR3, the DNA is TGCAGCGTTAAGACGAGAGCTAACTATGGCTACACCTTC.

The chain is built from TRBV7-9 and TRBJ1-4; TRBD1 matches at 12 bases. V shed 5 bases and J 5 bases; nucleotides not matched to a gene: 12. Germline V gives CDR1 SEHNR, CDR2 FQNEAQ (reference sequence). The CDR3 extends over 18 amino acids. CDR3 sequence: CASSHTPGQGARNEKLFF. The DNA of the CDR3 is TGTGCCAGCAGCCATACTCCGGGACAGGGGGCCCGGAATGAAAAACTGTTTTTT.

This clone came up once. V gene TRBV19 combines with J gene TRBJ2-7; TRBD1 is a possible D gene (6 bases). The germline gives CDR1 LNHDA, CDR2 SQIVND (reference sequence). V was trimmed by 7 bases and J by 6 bases, leaving 19 bases between them. This CDR3 region has 14 residues. This CDR3 reads CASMSGRGDGEQYF. Written as DNA, the CDR3 is TGTGCCAGTATGAGCGGCAGGGGTGATGGCGAGCAGTACTTC.

This clone was found a few times. The chain combines TRBV27 with TRBJ1-4; 12 bases match TRBD1. This CDR3 has 19 residues. V was clipped by 5 bases and J by 7 bases; unmatched bases: 17. Germline assignment: CDR1 MNHEY and CDR2 SMNVEV (reference sequence). The CDR3 DNA is TGTGCCAGCAGTCCCGCGGCTGGGACAGGGGGCTTCGGGGTTGAAAAACTGTTTTTT. It yields the protein CASSPAAGTGGFGVEKLFF. Supplemented by reference TRBV27 and TRBJ1-4, the full variable domain reads EAQVTQNPRYLITVTGKKLTVTCSQNMNHEYMSWYRQDPGLGLRQIYYSMNVEVTDKGDVPEGYKVSRKEKRNFPLILESPSPNQTSLYFCASSPAAGTGGFGVEKLFFGSGTQLSVL.

This chain connects TRBV4-2 to TRBJ2-1, with D tentatively TRBD2 (5 bases). The CDR3 consists of 18 residues. The germline V gene encodes CDR1 LGHNA and CDR2 YNFKEQ. The ends were cut back, 0 bases at V and 0 bases at J, with 15 bases in the middle. CDR3 nucleotide sequence: TGTGCCAGCAGCCAAGATGATCTGGCGGAGGACTCCTACAATGAGCAGTTCTTC. Translation gives CASSQDDLAEDSYNEQFF.

This clone came up a few times. The rearrangement uses TRBV7-3 and TRBJ1-1; perhaps TRBD1 as D (6 bases). CDR1 SGHTA and CDR2 FQGTGA come from the germline V gene. Deletions cut 8 bases from V and 6 bases from J, with 19 bases between. CDR3 length: 14 residues. CDR3 coding DNA: TGTGCCAGCTCGTACACAGGGAGGTCGGCTGAAGCTTTCTTT. Translating it yields CASSYTGRSAEAFF.